The next 28 T cell receptor beta chains were all read from a single sample in a study of blood T cells in healthy people across ages. A second PCR, run for about 7 to 12 cycles, used a sample-barcoded 5' primer plus a J-beta primer mix. TCRdb called the 5' RACE reads again in MiXCR, with one record for every CDR3 protein. The sample shows hundreds of thousands of distinct CDR3 sequences, over 45% of them seen only once. The sequencing input was blood. Receptors were obtained from a man younger than 40 in good health.

A word on this clonotype: Compared with germline, one end of the junction differs, possibly owing to a read error. This chain uses TRBV20-1 with TRBJ1-2; no clear D. Germline loops: CDR1 DFQATT, CDR2 SNEGSKA (reference sequence). The CDR3 consists of 12 residues. CDR3 bases: TGCAGTGCTATCACTGTCAGCTATCGCTACACCTTC. It specifies CSAITVSYRYTF.

The chain has TRBV9 and TRBJ2-3; 8 positions match TRBD2. Germline V gene data show CDR1 as SGDLS and CDR2 as YYNGEE. Germline trimming cut 4 bases from V and 0 bases from J; bases unmatched to any gene: 4. This CDR3 spans 15 amino acids. CDR3 coding DNA: TGTGCCAGCAGCTCAATAGCGGGGAGCACAGATACGCAGTATTTT. It is translated as CASSSIAGSTDTQYF.

V gene TRBV4-3 combines with J gene TRBJ1-4; 7 nucleotides match TRBD1. Germline V lookup: CDR1 LGHNA, CDR2 YSLEER. The ends lost 0 bases at V and 6 bases at J; junction bases unmatched: 7. The CDR3 is 16 residues long. The CDR3, as DNA: TGCGCCAGCAGCCAAGATCTCTCCAGGGGGTATGAAAAACTGTTTTTT. It translates to CASSQDLSRGYEKLFF.

This chain links TRBV5-1 with TRBJ1-1, with D unclear. Trimming took 2 bases from V and 11 from J, leaving 16 bases between them. Germline CDR1 is SGHRS and CDR2 is YFSETQ. CDR3 length equals 13 residues. The CDR3 sequence: CASSFNLRSEAFF. For the CDR3, the DNA is TGCGCCAGCAGCTTTAACCTCCGCAGTGAGGCTTTCTTT.

The chain links TRBV7-2 to TRBJ2-5; either TRBD1 or TRBD2 may supply D (5 bases each). Germline assignment: CDR1 SGHTA and CDR2 FQGNSA. Trimming shortened V by 1 base and J by 3 bases, and 12 bases separated the two germline ends. The CDR3 contains 15 residues. CDR3 sequence (DNA): TGTGCCAGCAGCTTAGTCGTCGGGGCGGAAGAGACCCAGTACTTC. Translated: CASSLVVGAEETQYF.

The V call is TRBV3-1, the J call TRBJ2-1; tentatively, D is TRBD1 or TRBD2 (6 bases each). The CDR3 runs 15 residues. Deletions cut 6 bases from V and 6 bases from J, with 18 bases between. Looked up from germline, CDR1 is LGHDT and CDR2 is YNNKEL (reference sequence). As DNA, the CDR3 is TGTGCCAGCAGACCGTGGAGGGGGGAATTCAATGAGCAGTTCTTC. This translates into CASRPWRGEFNEQFF.

This clonotype was recorded a few times. V and J are TRBV29-1 and TRBJ1-2; possibly TRBD1 for D (5 bases). The germline V gene encodes CDR1 SQVTM and CDR2 ANQGSEA. Trimming shortened V by 7 bases and J by 2 bases, and 11 bases separated the two germline ends. This CDR3 is built from 12 residues. The CDR3 is CSDGGPNYGYTF. The CDR3 DNA sequence: TGCAGCGACGGGGGTCCAAACTATGGCTACACCTTC.

The chain couples TRBV12-3 or TRBV12-4 to TRBJ2-2; D gene unclear. V was trimmed by 4 bases and J by 3 bases, leaving 12 bases between them. There are 15 residues in the CDR3. The CDR3 nucleotides read TGTGCCAGCAGTTCCCAGGACGGGTACACCGGGGAGCTGTTTTTT. Translation: CASSSQDGYTGELFF.

The V gene is TRBV6-1, the J gene TRBJ2-4; D is undetermined. CDR1 is MNHNS, CDR2 SASEGT, per germline. Trimming left V 8 bases short and J 15 bases short, with 26 bases between. This CDR3 spans 14 amino acids. CDR3 nucleotides: TGTGCCAGCCGGAACGTCCCGGGCTCCCCAATCCCGTACTTC. Protein sequence: CASRNVPGSPIPYF.

Ten or more counts support this clonotype. The V call is TRBV7-2, the J call TRBJ2-1, with D perhaps matching TRBD2 (5 bases). V shed 1 base and J shed 7 bases, with 5 bases lying between them. The CDR3 totals 12 residues. Germline lookup yields CDR1 SGHTA and CDR2 FQGNSA. The DNA of the CDR3 is TGTGCCAGCAGCTTAGGACTAAATGAGCAGTTCTTC. It codes for CASSLGLNEQFF.

This sequence joins TRBV12-3 or TRBV12-4 and TRBJ2-1, with 11 bases that match TRBD2. The length of the CDR3 is 21 residues. V shed 0 bases, J shed 1 base, and the junction held 14 bases outside the gene matches. CDR3 DNA sequence: TGTGCCAGCAGTTTAGCCTCTGTTAGTAGTTCTAGCGGGAGGTCCTACAATGAGCAGTTCTTC. Translated: CASSLASVSSSSGRSYNEQFF.

V is TRBV20-1 and J is TRBJ2-7, with D perhaps matching TRBD1 (6 bases). This CDR3 has 15 residues. CDR1 is DFQATT, CDR2 SNEGSKA, per germline (reference sequence). V was clipped by 4 bases and J by 5 bases, with 21 bases between them. The DNA for the CDR3 is TGCAGTGCTACTCGGGACACCCTAAGTGCCGACGAGCAGTACTTC. This translates into CSATRDTLSADEQYF.

The CDR3 sequence: CASSQYDEKLFF. The CDR3 DNA is TGTGCCAGCAGCCAATACGATGAAAAACTGTTTTTT. The chain combines TRBV3-1 with TRBJ1-4; no reliable D call. Trimming took 2 bases from V and 6 from J, leaving 4 bases between them. Germline CDR1 reads LGHDT; CDR2 reads YNNKEL (reference sequence). The CDR3 loop spans 12 amino acids.

V usage is TRBV5-4 and J usage is TRBJ2-1; 11 bases fit TRBD2. CDR3 size: 16 residues. V shed 0 bases and J 8 bases; nucleotides not matched to a gene: 7. CDR1 is SGHNT and CDR2 is YYREEE in the germline V gene (reference sequence). CDR3 amino acids: CASSLASGTSGYEQFF. CDR3 bases: TGTGCCAGCAGCTTGGCGTCAGGGACTAGCGGCTATGAGCAGTTCTTC.

This sequence joins TRBV20-1 and TRBJ2-3, with TRBD2 matching over 7 bases. The V and J ends lost 6 bases and 2 bases, in that order; junction bases with no gene match: 11. The germline gives CDR1 DFQATT, CDR2 SNEGSKA (reference sequence). This CDR3 comprises 15 residues. The CDR3 sequence is CSAGTTYSNTDTQYF. The CDR3 DNA follows: TGCAGTGCCGGGACTACATACTCAAACACAGATACGCAGTATTTT.

The chain combines TRBV6-6 with TRBJ2-1; TRBD2 is a possible D gene (6 bases). The CDR3 is 14 residues long. The V and J ends lost 2 bases and 8 bases respectively, with 13 bases between them. CDR1 and CDR2 from the germline V gene are MNHNY and SVGAGI (reference sequence). CDR3 coding DNA: TGTGCCAGCAGTTACGATTTGTGGGGGGATGAGCAGTTCTTC. It translates to CASSYDLWGDEQFF.

This clonotype was seen just once. The chain uses TRBV3-1 and TRBJ1-4; D not certain. Germline assignment: CDR1 LGHDT and CDR2 YNNKEL (reference sequence). Trimming took off 0 bases at V and 1 base at J, with 12 bases between the two ends. CDR3 size: 17 residues. CDR3 sequence reads: CASSQDTGIGTNEKLFF. Written as DNA, the CDR3 is TGTGCCAGCAGCCAAGATACGGGTATAGGAACTAATGAAAAACTGTTTTTT.

CDR3 nucleotides: TGTGCCAGCAGTTACACCTGGCCAGGATCGCGTGAAAAACTGTTTTTT. It codes for CASSYTWPGSREKLFF. The chain uses TRBV6-2 or TRBV6-3 and TRBJ1-4; D unclear. CDR1 and CDR2 (germline): MNHEY, SVGEGT. The CDR3 is 16 residues long. The germline V and J ends were trimmed by 2 bases and 7 bases, with 17 bases remaining between them.

This chain uses TRBV20-1 with TRBJ2-7; 8 bases map to TRBD1. CDR3 length equals 15 residues. J lost 4 bases, V lost 2 bases, and 10 bases had no gene match. Per germline, CDR1 DFQATT and CDR2 SNEGSKA (reference sequence). The CDR3 DNA follows: TGCAGTGCTAGACCGGACAGGGTATGGTTATACGAGCAGTACTTC. This codes for CSARPDRVWLYEQYF.

V gene TRBV28 combines with J gene TRBJ2-1; D remains unclear. The CDR3 contains 15 residues. The V end was cut by 9 bases, the J end by 2 bases, with 17 bases between. Germline V gene sequence: CDR1 MDHEN, CDR2 SYDVKM. This chain's CDR3 is CASTLLPKAYNEQFF. The CDR3, as DNA: TGTGCCAGTACATTATTGCCGAAGGCCTACAATGAGCAGTTCTTC.

V gene TRBV20-1 combines with J gene TRBJ2-5; 9 bases align to TRBD2. Germline assignment: CDR1 DFQATT and CDR2 SNEGSKA (reference sequence). The CDR3 is made up of 17 amino acids. With 6 bases clipped from V and 11 bases from J, the junction kept 25 bases outside the gene matches. DNA for the CDR3: TGCAGTGCCACACCAGACGGCGGGAGGGCCCTCGGGAGGAAGCAGTACTTC. This encodes CSATPDGGRALGRKQYF.

This clonotype was counted between two and nine times. V gene TRBV18 combines with J gene TRBJ2-5; D not certain. Germline V gives CDR1 KGHSH, CDR2 LQKENI. The CDR3 contains 13 residues. V was shortened by 2 bases and J by 2 bases, with 6 bases between the two germline ends. In DNA form, the CDR3 reads TGTGCCAGCTCACCAGCGAGTCAAGAGACCCAGTACTTC. Translated: CASSPASQETQYF.

This sequence joins TRBV3-1 and TRBJ2-5; D is tentatively TRBD1 or TRBD2 (6 bases each). The CDR3 has 18 amino acids. Germline V lookup: CDR1 LGHDT, CDR2 YNNKEL (reference sequence). V was cut by 0 bases and J by 2 bases, with 19 bases left in between. The CDR3: CASSQDVGGLRGQETQYF. The CDR3 bases are TGTGCCAGCAGCCAAGACGTTGGGGGGCTAAGGGGTCAAGAGACCCAGTACTTC.

The gene calls are TRBV7-9 and TRBJ1-6; possibly TRBD1 for D (6 bases). Germline assignment: CDR1 SEHNR and CDR2 FQNEAQ (reference sequence). This CDR3 is 16 amino acids long. The V and J ends lost 2 bases and 6 bases respectively, with 14 bases between them. The CDR3 loop reads CASSLSLGRGNSPLHF. Written as DNA, the CDR3 is TGTGCCAGCAGCTTAAGTCTCGGCAGGGGTAATTCACCCCTCCACTTT.

The V and J genes are TRBV6-6 and TRBJ1-5; D is possibly TRBD1 (5 bases). CDR3 length equals 15 residues. Germline CDR1 reads MNHNY; CDR2 reads SVGAGI (reference sequence). V shed 2 bases and J shed 7 bases, with 15 bases lying between them. CDR3 coding DNA: TGTGCCAGCAGTTACAGGGGAGTCCCGGGGCAGCCCCAGCATTTT. Translating gives CASSYRGVPGQPQHF.

The genes are TRBV7-2 and TRBJ2-7, with 7 bases identical to TRBD1. The CDR3 is made up of 15 amino acids. Germline V gene data show CDR1 as SGHTA and CDR2 as FQGNSA. V trimming: 1 base; J trimming: 5 bases; junction bases outside the gene matches: 8. CDR3 amino acids: CASSLVKRGQNEQYF. The CDR3 nucleotides are TGTGCCAGCAGCTTAGTCAAAAGGGGGCAGAACGAGCAGTACTTC.

This clonotype was recorded at least ten times. The junction shows a germline mismatch at one end, possibly a read error. The chain recombines TRBV5-1 with TRBJ2-7; possibly TRBD1 for D (5 bases). This CDR3 is 14 amino acids long. Germline CDR1 SGHRS, CDR2 YFSETQ. The CDR3 bases are TGTGCCAGCAGCTTAGCTACAGGATCCTACGAGCAGTACTTC. Its protein product is CASSLATGSYEQYF.

This chain joins TRBV12-3 or TRBV12-4 and TRBJ2-4; D uncertain. The CDR3 has 15 residues. Trimming took 8 bases from V and 4 from J, leaving 18 bases between them. The CDR3 here is CASQFSQRAKNIQYF. The CDR3 region has the DNA TGTGCCAGCCAGTTTTCCCAGCGCGCAAAAAACATTCAGTACTTC.